These T cell receptor beta chains were read from a single sample in a study of beta chain features in type 1 diabetes. Clones were read by immunoSEQ multiplex PCR, and TCRdb kept only the in-frame ones, dropping some. Altogether about 450,000 clones are present, 11% being singletons, with the ten largest covering 0.04% to 0.05%. The material sequenced was naive CD4+ T cells from blood. These receptors were obtained from a woman between 18 and 29 years old in good health. The CDR3 runs from the conserved cysteine through the conserved F or W. A D gene is named only where the DNA matches it firmly. Clone sizes are given selectively: once, few, many, or a class where the clone is expanded.

d_gene | j_gene | abundance | v_gene | CDR3nt | CDR3aa
TRBD2 | TRBJ2-3 | . | TRBV18 | TGTGCCAGCTCGGCTCTAGCGGGAGTGACAGATACGCAGTATTTT | CASSALAGVTDTQYF
. | TRBJ1-1 | . | TRBV12-5 | TGTGCTAGTGGTCCCGGGCGGGGTGAAGCTTTCTTT | CASGPGRGEAFF
TRBD1 | TRBJ1-5 | . | TRBV5-1 | TGCGCCAGCAGCCCCGGGACAGGTTATAATCAGCCCCAGCATTTT | CASSPGTGYNQPQHF
TRBD2 | TRBJ2-1 | . | TRBV27 | TGTGCCAGCAGTCGTGACCTAGCGGTTTCCTACAATGAGCAGTTCTTC | CASSRDLAVSYNEQFF
TRBD2 | TRBJ2-1 | few | TRBV7-9 | TGTGCCAGCAGATCACCGGGACTAGCACACAATGAGCAGTTCTTC | CASRSPGLAHNEQFF
TRBD1 | TRBJ2-1 | . | TRBV5-1 | TGCGCCAGCAGCTTCACAGGGGCCTGGGACAATGAGCAGTTCTTC | CASSFTGAWDNEQFF
TRBD1 | TRBJ1-6 | . | TRBV7-9 | TGTGCCAGCAGCCTCGACAGGGATTCACCCCTCCACTTT | CASSLDRDSPLHF
TRBD1 | TRBJ2-4 | few | TRBV4-1 | TGCGCCAGCAGCCAAGGAGGGACAGGGCTCCTTCAAATAGCCAAAAACATTCAGTACTTC | CASSQGGTGLLQIAKNIQYF
. | TRBJ1-2 | . | TRBV2 | TGTGCCAGCAATACACTGCAGGCTTATGGCTACACCTTC | CASNTLQAYGYTF
. | TRBJ1-2 | . | TRBV29-1 | TGCAGCGTCCTTCCGACAGACCCTTCCAACTATGGCTACACCTTC | CSVLPTDPSNYGYTF
. | TRBJ2-5 | few | TRBV11-2 | TGTGCCAGCAGCTTAGATTATGTGAGGGAGACCCAGTACTTC | CASSLDYVRETQYF
TRBD2 | TRBJ2-3 | . | TRBV27 | TGTGCCAGCAGTTTATTGGCGGGGGAAGATACGCAGTATTTT | CASSLLAGEDTQYF
. | TRBJ1-4 | . | TRBV9 | TGTGCCAGCAGCGTAGCCGGGGACGGGGGTGAAAAACTGTTTTTT | CASSVAGDGGEKLFF
TRBD2 | TRBJ2-5 | . | TRBV7-6 | TGTGCCAGCAGCTCCCGGGGGACTAGCGGGGATTGGGAGACCCAGTACTTC | CASSSRGTSGDWETQYF
. | TRBJ2-3 | . | TRBV7-3 | TGTGCCAGCAGCTTATACCGAGATACGCAGTATTTT | CASSLYRDTQYF
. | TRBJ2-3 | once | TRBV5-4 | TGTGCCAGCAGCTTACCCCTGGGCGGCAGCACAGATACGCAGTATTTT | CASSLPLGGSTDTQYF
TRBD2 | TRBJ2-5 | few | TRBV7-2 | TGTGCCAGCAGCTTCGGGGGAGGGACAGAGACCCAGTACTTC | CASSFGGGTETQYF
. | TRBJ1-2 | . | TRBV7-2 | TGTGCCAGCAGCTTACAGGGGTATGGCTACACCTTC | CASSLQGYGYTF
. | TRBJ2-5 | . | TRBV7-9 | TGTGCCAGCAGCTTATCAGAGACCCAGTACTTC | CASSLSETQYF
. | TRBJ1-1 | . | TRBV7-8 | TGTGCCAGCAGCTTAGGGTTCGTAGGGAGGTCTCACACTGAAGCTTTCTTT | CASSLGFVGRSHTEAFF
. | TRBJ1-6 | . | TRBV4-3 | TGCGCCAGCAGCAGACGACGGAGTCTCCTTGATTCACCCCTCCACTTT | CASSRRRSLLDSPLHF
. | TRBJ1-5 | once | TRBV7-2 | TGTGCCAGCAGTTCTGAACGGGGGACTCAGCCCCAGCATTTT | CASSSERGTQPQHF
TRBD2 | TRBJ2-5 | . | TRBV9 | TGTGCCAGCAGCGTGACTAGCGGGGGGGCAGAGACCCAGTACTTC | CASSVTSGGAETQYF
. | TRBJ2-5 | . | TRBV7-2 | TGTGCCAGCAGCTCCGGGTCGGAGACCCAGTACTTC | CASSSGSETQYF
. | TRBJ2-1 | . | TRBV2 | TGTGCCAGCAGTGAGGGCATTCAGTTCTTC | CASSEGIQFF
TRBD2 | TRBJ2-5 | few | TRBV5-1 | TGCGCCAGCAGCGGCGGGAGAGTGGAGACCCAGTACTTC | CASSGGRVETQYF
TRBD2 | TRBJ2-4 | . | TRBV2 | TGTGCCAGCAGTAAGCGGGAGGGAGCCCAAAACATTCAGTACTTC | CASSKREGAQNIQYF
TRBD2 | TRBJ2-7 | few | TRBV6-6 | TGTGCCAGCAGTTACCTAGCGGGAGCCTCCTACGAGCAGTACTTC | CASSYLAGASYEQYF
. | TRBJ2-5 | few | TRBV5-1 | TGCGCCAGCAGCTTGGGGGTTTCCCAAGAGACCCAGTACTTC | CASSLGVSQETQYF
. | TRBJ1-1 | . | TRBV4-2 | TGTGCCAGCAGCCCACCGGGACCGGGGAACACTGAAGCTTTCTTT | CASSPPGPGNTEAFF
. | TRBJ1-5 | few | TRBV5-6 | TGTGCCAGCAGCGGCAGGTGGGAGATCAATCAGCCCCAGCATTTT | CASSGRWEINQPQHF
TRBD2 | TRBJ2-1 | . | TRBV6-1 | TGTGCCAGCAGTGACGATCTAGCGGGAGAGATCTACAATGAGCAGTTCTTC | CASSDDLAGEIYNEQFF
. | TRBJ2-7 | . | TRBV29-1 | TGCAGCGTGCAGGGCCGGGCCTCTACTTACGAGCAGTACTTC | CSVQGRASTYEQYF
. | TRBJ1-3 | . | TRBV7-9 | TGTGCCAGCAGCTTAACCTTTTCTGGAAACACCATATATTTT | CASSLTFSGNTIYF
. | TRBJ1-6 | few | TRBV7-9 | TGTGCCAGCAGCTTACTAGACAAGACACCCCTCCACTTT | CASSLLDKTPLHF
. | TRBJ2-5 | few | TRBV11-2 | TGTGCCAGCAGCCCGGGTCAACAAGAGACCCAGTACTTC | CASSPGQQETQYF
. | TRBJ2-5 | . | TRBV7-9 | TGTGCCAGCAGCTTACGGGCGGGGCAGGGAGAGACCCAGTACTTC | CASSLRAGQGETQYF
TRBD2 | TRBJ2-2 | . | TRBV29-1 | TGCAGCGCTCCACTAGCGGGAGGAAACACCGGGGAGCTGTTTTTT | CSAPLAGGNTGELFF
TRBD2 | TRBJ2-3 | . | TRBV7-2 | TGTGCCAGCAGCTTTAGCGGGATGACAGATACGCAGTATTTT | CASSFSGMTDTQYF
. | TRBJ2-2 | . | TRBV10-3 | TGTGCCATCAGCGGCACCGGGGAGCTGTTTTTT | CAISGTGELFF
TRBD1 | TRBJ1-3 | . | TRBV7-6 | TGTGCCAGCAGCTTGTTGACAGGGCAGGCCATATATTTT | CASSLLTGQAIYF
. | TRBJ1-2 | few | TRBV4-1 | TGCGCATCTAGAAGGAGTGGATATGGCTACACCTTC | CASRRSGYGYTF
. | TRBJ2-2 | . | TRBV9 | TGTGCCAGCAGCGTAGTCCCCGATCGAACCGGGGAGCTGTTTTTT | CASSVVPDRTGELFF
. | TRBJ1-5 | . | TRBV18 | TGTGCCAGCGGACATGAGACACTGAGCAATCAGCCCCAGCATTTT | CASGHETLSNQPQHF
TRBD1 | TRBJ2-1 | . | TRBV12-5 | TGTGCTAGTGGTTTGGGACCAAAGGACAGGGTGTACAATGAGCAGTTCTTC | CASGLGPKDRVYNEQFF
. | TRBJ2-1 | . | TRBV7-2 | TGTGCCAGCATCCTGGGGGATGAGCAGTTCTTC | CASILGDEQFF
. | TRBJ2-3 | few | TRBV12-5 | TGTGCTAGTGGCGGGAACACAGATACGCAGTATTTT | CASGGNTDTQYF
. | TRBJ1-1 | . | TRBV7-3 | TGTGCCAGCAGCTTCGCCAGGGTGAACACTGAAGCTTTCTTT | CASSFARVNTEAFF
. | TRBJ1-2 | . | TRBV9 | TGTGCCAGCAGCGGTGCCGGACAGTCCTATGGCTACACCTTC | CASSGAGQSYGYTF
TRBD1 | TRBJ2-5 | . | TRBV25-1 | TGTGCCAGCAGTGAAGGACAGGGGGTGGAGGAGACCCAGTACTTC | CASSEGQGVEETQYF
. | TRBJ1-1 | . | TRBV9 | TGTGCCAGCAGCGTAAGGTCCTTGGGGGACGCTTTCTTT | CASSVRSLGDAFF
TRBD1 | TRBJ2-5 | once | TRBV6-1 | TGTGCCAGCGTTCTTAGGGGGCAGGAGACCCAGTACTTC | CASVLRGQETQYF